Below, 16 T cell receptor beta chains from the same sample are listed, as sequenced in a study of blood T cell repertoires in COVID-19. Sequenced by immunoSEQ multiplex PCR; TCRdb stores in-frame clones only, minus some. There are fewer than 350,000 clones in the sample; roughly 86% occur only once, and 2.1% lies in the top ten. The sample taken for sequencing was peripheral blood. The origin of the receptors is a young woman who had recovered from COVID-19.

This rearrangement joins TRBV5-6 to TRBJ2-3; 10 bases are shared with TRBD2. From germline, CDR1 is SGHDT and CDR2 YYEEEE. J was trimmed by 4 bases and V by 4 bases; bases with no gene match: 6. CDR3 size: 15 residues. The CDR3 reads CASSNKAGGADTQYF. The CDR3 DNA follows: TGTGCCAGCAGCAACAAAGCGGGGGGGGCAGATACGCAGTATTTT.

V and J are TRBV6-2 or TRBV6-3 and TRBJ2-7; 10 nucleotides align to TRBD2. Germline values: CDR1 MNHEY, CDR2 SVGEGT. The CDR3 has 15 amino acids. V shed 6 bases, J shed 0 bases, and the junction held 5 bases outside the gene matches. CDR3 sequence (DNA): TGTGCCAGCAGCTCGACTAGCGGGCACTCCTACGAGCAGTACTTC. It translates to CASSSTSGHSYEQYF.

V and J are TRBV21-1 and TRBJ2-3; the table gives TRBD2 as D, unverified against the DNA. TRBV21-1 is an annotated pseudogene. CDR3 length: 13 amino acids. The CDR3 is CASSHGGPDTQYF. CDR3 in DNA: TGTGCCAGCAGCCATGGCGGCCCAGATACGCAGTATTTT.

The chain is built from TRBV7-8 and TRBJ2-3; the match to TRBD2 covers 9 bases. Germline CDR1 and CDR2: SGHVS and FQNEAQ. This CDR3 spans 15 amino acids. Unmatched junction bases numbered 7, after V lost 4 bases and J lost 5 bases. The CDR3 sequence is CASSSPWRGGDTQYF. The DNA for the CDR3 is TGTGCCAGCAGCTCACCCTGGCGGGGGGGAGATACGCAGTATTTT.

The chain employs TRBV14 and TRBJ2-5; D ambiguous. Germline lookup yields CDR1 SGHDN and CDR2 FVKESK. This CDR3 is 13 amino acids long. V lost 4 bases and J lost 0, with 6 bases in between. The DNA for the CDR3 is TGTGCCAGCAGCCGACACTACCAAGAGACCCAGTACTTC. This gives the protein CASSRHYQETQYF.

V and J are TRBV27 and TRBJ2-1; the D gene is possibly TRBD2 (6 bases). From germline, CDR1 is MNHEY and CDR2 SMNVEV (reference sequence). V dropped 1 base and J dropped 3 bases, with 10 bases sitting between them. This CDR3 spans 15 amino acids. As DNA, the CDR3 is TGTGCCAGCAGTTTATATAGCGGAGTCTACAATGAGCAGTTCTTC. Translating gives CASSLYSGVYNEQFF.

The chain couples TRBV5-6 to TRBJ1-2, with 10 positions matching TRBD1. Trimming took 2 bases from V and 7 from J; bases not matched to a gene: 2. The CDR3 is 13 residues long. CDR1 is SGHDT, CDR2 YYEEEE, per germline. The CDR3 loop is CASSFDRGLGYTF. The CDR3 DNA is TGTGCCAGCAGCTTCGACAGGGGGCTTGGCTACACCTTC.

The sample holds one count of this clone. The V call is TRBV7-9, the J call TRBJ2-7; 13 bases are a match to TRBD2. Germline V gene data show CDR1 as SEHNR and CDR2 as FQNEAQ (reference sequence). The junction had 9 bases not matched to a gene; V was cut back by 4 bases and J by 6 bases. This CDR3 has 16 amino acids. CDR3 DNA sequence: TGTGCCAGCAGCTACAGGACTAGCGGGAGTTCAGGCGAGCAGTACTTC. It yields the protein CASSYRTSGSSGEQYF.

V gene TRBV4-2 combines with J gene TRBJ2-4; weak D call: TRBD1 (6 bases). Germline V gene data show CDR1 as LGHNA and CDR2 as YNFKEQ. The CDR3 totals 17 residues. The V end was cut by 0 bases, the J end by 5 bases, with 17 bases between. In DNA, the CDR3 is TGTGCCAGCAGCCAAGATCATCAGGGGTTTGAGGAAAACATTCAGTACTTC. This codes for CASSQDHQGFEENIQYF.

The chain joins TRBV19 to TRBJ1-5; weak D call: TRBD1 (6 bases). The CDR3 runs to 14 residues. Germline-derived CDR1 and CDR2 are LNHDA and SQIVND (reference sequence). Trimming removed 5 bases from V and 1 base from J, with 9 bases in between. The CDR3 nucleotides read TGTGCCAGTAGTGGGACACAAAGCAATCAGCCCCAGCATTTT. This encodes CASSGTQSNQPQHF.

This clone was detected only a few times. J is TRBJ2-5 and V is TRBV27; weak D call: TRBD1 (6 bases). V was cut by 3 bases and J by 2 bases, with 19 bases left in between. The CDR3 length is 17 residues. Germline V gene sequence: CDR1 MNHEY, CDR2 SMNVEV (reference sequence). The CDR3 DNA reads as TGTGCCAGCAGTTTCAGGGGAATCCCCCGACATCAAGAGACCCAGTACTTC. Protein sequence: CASSFRGIPRHQETQYF.

In the case of this clone: Other DNA sequences of this sample code for an identical CDR3. The chain employs TRBV6-5 and TRBJ1-5; TRBD1 is a possible D gene (5 bases). The CDR3 totals 13 residues. Germline CDR1 and CDR2: MNHEY and SVGAGI. V was trimmed by 8 bases and J by 6 bases, leaving 14 bases between them. The CDR3 region is CASRPGGGQPQHF. The CDR3 DNA sequence: TGTGCCAGCCGACCGGGGGGAGGTCAGCCCCAGCATTTT.

The chain combines TRBV29-1 with TRBJ1-1; D gene uncertain. V shed 8 bases and J shed 4 bases, with 17 bases lying between them. Germline CDR1 SQVTM, CDR2 ANQGSEA. This CDR3 has 13 residues. The CDR3 spells CSCRRGAGTEAFF. DNA of the CDR3: TGCAGCTGCCGCAGAGGAGCGGGCACTGAAGCTTTCTTT.

The chain couples TRBV6-2 or TRBV6-3 to TRBJ1-6, with D uncertain. Germline V gene sequence: CDR1 MNHEY, CDR2 SVGEGT. This CDR3 has 15 amino acids. V shed 4 bases and J shed 3 bases, with 10 bases lying between them. The chain's CDR3 is CASSSAERYNSPLHF. CDR3 DNA sequence: TGTGCCAGCAGTTCCGCGGAGCGCTATAATTCACCCCTCCACTTT.

This clone was picked up one time. This chain connects TRBV5-4 to TRBJ2-7; a weak D match, TRBD1 (6 bases). Germline V lookup: CDR1 SGHNT, CDR2 YYREEE (reference sequence). The CDR3 length is 14 residues. The V end lost 1 base, the J end lost 3 bases, and 11 bases lay between the germline ends. The CDR3 sequence: CASSLTGSIYEQYF. CDR3 DNA: TGTGCCAGCAGCTTGACAGGGAGTATCTACGAGCAGTACTTC.

The V call is TRBV5-1, the J call TRBJ2-7; D may be TRBD2 (5 bases). With 1 base removed from V and 7 bases from J, the gap between germline ends came to 9 bases. The length of the CDR3 is 12 residues. Germline CDR1 and CDR2: SGHRS and YFSETQ. The CDR3 DNA follows: TGCGCCAGCAGCTTGATCGGGGAAGAGCAGTACTTC. It encodes CASSLIGEEQYF. Based on the CDR3 plus reference TRBV5-1 and TRBJ2-7, the full variable domain is KAGVTQTPRYLIKTRGQQVTLSCSPISGHRSVSWYQQTPGQGLQFLFEYFSETQRNKGNFPGRFSGRQFSNSRSEMNVSTLELGDSALYLCASSLIGEEQYFGPGTRLTVT.